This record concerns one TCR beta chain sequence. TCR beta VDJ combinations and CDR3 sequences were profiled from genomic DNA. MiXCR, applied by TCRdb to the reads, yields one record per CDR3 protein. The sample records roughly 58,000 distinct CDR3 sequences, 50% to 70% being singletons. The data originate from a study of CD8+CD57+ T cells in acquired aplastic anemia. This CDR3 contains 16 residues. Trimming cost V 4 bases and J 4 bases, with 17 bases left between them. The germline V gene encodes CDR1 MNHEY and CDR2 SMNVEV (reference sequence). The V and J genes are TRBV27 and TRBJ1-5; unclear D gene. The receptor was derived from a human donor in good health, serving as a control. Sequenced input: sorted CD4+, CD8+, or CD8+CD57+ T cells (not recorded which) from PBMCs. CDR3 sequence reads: CASSSIREGLNQPQHF. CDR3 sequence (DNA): TGTGCCAGCAGTTCCATCCGAGAAGGGCTTAATCAGCCCCAGCATTTT.